This entry lists 6 T cell receptor beta chains sequenced from one sample in a study of early T cells in non-severe SARS-CoV-2 infection (dated by TCRdb to 2020 to 2022). Receptor libraries were prepared by 5' RACE. These reads were obtained on a NextSeq 500. TCRdb reran the public reads through fastp at Q25 and MiXCR, keeping productive beta chains. Under each unique CDR3 protein, matching rows form one entry showing the most common genes and DNA. Here the sample has 25,000 to 30,000 distinct CDR3 sequences; around 6% occur a single time. The ten largest clones add up to 34% of the sample. The starting material was whole blood, obtained at baseline. These receptors originate from an adult who was a healthcare worker with PCR-confirmed SARS-CoV-2 infection or an uninfected control (not recorded which).

This clonotype appeared many times. V is TRBV2 and J is TRBJ2-7, with D perhaps TRBD2 (6 bases). The CDR3 extends over 12 amino acids. Germline V gene lookup returns CDR1 SNHLY and CDR2 FYNNEI. The V end was cut by 7 bases, the J end by 6 bases, with 13 bases between. This CDR3 reads CASMREVGEQYF. CDR3 in DNA: TGTGCCAGCATGAGGGAGGTAGGCGAGCAGTACTTC.

This clonotype was found many times. J is TRBJ2-5 and V is TRBV14, with TRBD1 identical over 11 bases. V was pared by 4 bases and J by 5 bases, with 6 bases of the junction left unmatched. The germline gives CDR1 SGHDN, CDR2 FVKESK. The CDR3 consists of 15 residues. CDR3 nucleotide sequence: TGTGCCAGCAGCCGTTGGACAGGGGGCGAGGAGACCCAGTACTTC. This translates into CASSRWTGGEETQYF.

This rearrangement joins TRBV30 to TRBJ1-4; D gene ambiguous. V dropped 0 bases and J dropped 8 bases, with 7 bases sitting between them. CDR3 size: 12 residues. In germline, CDR1 is GTSNPN, CDR2 SVGIG (reference sequence). In nucleotides, the CDR3 is TGTGCCTGGAGTGTAGCGGGGGAAAAACTGTTTTTT. It is translated as CAWSVAGEKLFF.

In its sample, this clonotype was seen many times. V and J are TRBV5-1 and TRBJ1-6, with a tentative D call TRBD1 (5 bases). The CDR3 extends over 15 amino acids. Germline CDR1 and CDR2: SGHRS and YFSETQ. V was pared by 6 bases and J by 7 bases, with 17 bases between. CDR3 loop: CASTRDGAKNSPLHF. Here the CDR3 DNA reads TGCGCCAGCACCCGGGACGGGGCGAAGAATTCACCCCTCCACTTT.

This clonotype has at least ten counts. The CDR3 loop is CASSAGIMEEQYF. As DNA, the CDR3 is TGTGCCAGCAGCGCGGGGATTATGGAGGAGCAGTACTTC. The chain couples TRBV9 to TRBJ2-7; perhaps TRBD2 as D (5 bases). The CDR3 has 13 amino acids. V was trimmed by 3 bases and J by 7 bases, leaving 14 bases between them. In germline, CDR1 is SGDLS, CDR2 YYNGEE.

At least ten counts were recorded for this clonotype. The chain couples TRBV12-3 or TRBV12-4 to TRBJ2-3; D uncertain. V lost 1 base and J 0 bases, leaving 11 bases between the germline ends. There are 16 residues in the CDR3. The CDR3 protein is CASSLVYYPSTDTQYF. The DNA for the CDR3 is TGTGCCAGCAGTTTAGTCTACTACCCGAGCACAGATACGCAGTATTTT.